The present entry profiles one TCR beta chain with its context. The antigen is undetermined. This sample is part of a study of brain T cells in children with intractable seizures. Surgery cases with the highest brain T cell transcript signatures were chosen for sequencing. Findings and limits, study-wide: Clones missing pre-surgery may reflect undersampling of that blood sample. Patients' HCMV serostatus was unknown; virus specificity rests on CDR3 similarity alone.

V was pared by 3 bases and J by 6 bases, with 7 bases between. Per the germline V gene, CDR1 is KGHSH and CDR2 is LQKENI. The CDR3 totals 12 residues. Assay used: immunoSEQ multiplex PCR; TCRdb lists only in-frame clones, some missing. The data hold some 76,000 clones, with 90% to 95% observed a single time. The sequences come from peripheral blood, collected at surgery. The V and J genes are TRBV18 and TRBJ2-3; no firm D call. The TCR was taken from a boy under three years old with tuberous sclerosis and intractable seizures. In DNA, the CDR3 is TGTGCCAGCTCACCTTCACACGATACGCAGTATTTT. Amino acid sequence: CASSPSHDTQYF.